These T cell receptor beta chains were read from a single sample in a study of molecular identifiers for immune sequencing clone quantification. TCRdb recomputed calls from the PCR reads with MiXCR, one row per CDR3 protein. Here the sample spans about 630,000 distinct CDR3 sequences, about 25% being singletons. The source material was naive CD8+ T cells from blood, with Jurkat cell RNA spiked in. These receptors were obtained from a human donor in good health. Some libraries in this study had Jurkat cell RNA spiked in. Both conserved end residues are part of each CDR3. The order of the fields is J gene, D gene, CDR3 length, clone size, V gene, CDR3 DNA, CDR3 protein. A D gene is named only where the DNA matches it firmly. Not all rows give a size; the values are once, few, many and, for expanded clones, a class.

J: TRBJ2-3
D: TRBD2
length: 14
size: many
V: TRBV7-9
DNA: TGTGCCAGCAGCCCCGGGACTACCACAGATACGCAGTATTTT
CDR3: CASSPGTTTDTQYF

J: TRBJ2-1
D: -
length: 15
size: few
V: TRBV28
DNA: TGTGCCAGCAGTATCTCAGCAGGGATGGGCGATGAGCAGTTCTTC
CDR3: CASSISAGMGDEQFF

J: TRBJ1-5
D: -
length: 11
size: many
V: TRBV30
DNA: TGTGCCTGGAGTGCCACTGGGCCCCAGCATTTT
CDR3: CAWSATGPQHF

J: TRBJ2-3
D: -
length: 18
size: -
V: TRBV19
DNA: TGTGCCAGTAGTATTTTTCTAACTGGGCAGGGTGAATTTGGTACGCAGTATTTT
CDR3: CASSIFLTGQGEFGTQYF

J: TRBJ2-2
D: -
length: 16
size: -
V: TRBV9
DNA: TGTGCCAGCAGCGTAGATGGAGAGCCGAACACCGGGGAGCTGTTTTTT
CDR3: CASSVDGEPNTGELFF

J: TRBJ2-7
D: TRBD1
length: 18
size: -
V: TRBV15
DNA: TGTGCCACCAGCAGGTTCCCCCGGACGGACAGGGACTCCTACGAGCAGTACTTC
CDR3: CATSRFPRTDRDSYEQYF

J: TRBJ2-3
D: -
length: 16
size: many
V: TRBV5-1
DNA: TGCGCCAGCAGCTTGGAACAGGGTTGGGGCACAGATACGCAGTATTTT
CDR3: CASSLEQGWGTDTQYF

J: TRBJ2-7
D: -
length: 15
size: many
V: TRBV9
DNA: TGTGCCAGCAGCGTAGGAACAGTCGAAAGGTACGAGCAGTACTTC
CDR3: CASSVGTVERYEQYF

J: TRBJ1-5
D: -
length: 15
size: many
V: TRBV3-1
DNA: TGTGCCAGCAGCCAAGACTACAATGGCAATCAGCCCCAGCATTTT
CDR3: CASSQDYNGNQPQHF

J: TRBJ2-1
D: -
length: 16
size: -
V: TRBV12-3/TRBV12-4
DNA: TGTGCCAGCAGTTTAGCGCGGGGGCCCCCTTACAATGAGCAGTTCTTC
CDR3: CASSLARGPPYNEQFF

J: TRBJ1-1
D: -
length: 13
size: few
V: TRBV7-9
DNA: TGTGCCAGCAGATTGGAGCGGTCCACTGAAGCTTTCTTT
CDR3: CASRLERSTEAFF

J: TRBJ1-1
D: -
length: 13
size: -
V: TRBV19
DNA: TGTGCCAGTAGTATAGGCGAGAACACTGAAGCTTTCTTT
CDR3: CASSIGENTEAFF

J: TRBJ1-5
D: TRBD1
length: 14
size: many
V: TRBV6-6
DNA: TGTGCCAGCAGTTACGGGACAGGGCAGCTGCCCCAGCATTTT
CDR3: CASSYGTGQLPQHF

J: TRBJ1-1
D: TRBD1
length: 11
size: few
V: TRBV19
DNA: TGTGCCAGTAAGGGGGCGTTAGAAGCTTTCTTT
CDR3: CASKGALEAFF

J: TRBJ1-1
D: -
length: 15
size: -
V: TRBV24-1
DNA: TGTGCCACCAGTGATTTGATTTGCAAGGGGGATGAAGCTTTCTTT
CDR3: CATSDLICKGDEAFF

J: TRBJ1-1
D: -
length: 17
size: many
V: TRBV3-1
DNA: TGTGCCAGCAGCCAAGAAGAACTACGGACAGTCACTAATGAAGCTTTCTTT
CDR3: CASSQEELRTVTNEAFF

J: TRBJ1-1
D: -
length: 11
size: many
V: TRBV29-1
DNA: TGCAGCGTTGCCGACGCATATGAAGCTTTCTTT
CDR3: CSVADAYEAFF

J: TRBJ2-1
D: -
length: 14
size: -
V: TRBV5-1
DNA: TGCGCCAGCAGTTCGTTAACTACCTACAGTGAGCAGTTCTTC
CDR3: CASSSLTTYSEQFF

J: TRBJ2-3
D: -
length: 16
size: many
V: TRBV6-2/TRBV6-3
DNA: TGTGCCAGCAGACCACTTGGGATTCCAGGCACAGATACGCAGTATTTT
CDR3: CASRPLGIPGTDTQYF

J: TRBJ1-2
D: TRBD1
length: 15
size: once
V: TRBV29-1
DNA: TGCAGCGTTGACACGCCCATGGACAGGGGGTTCGGCTACACCTTC
CDR3: CSVDTPMDRGFGYTF

J: TRBJ2-2
D: -
length: 21
size: -
V: TRBV21-1
DNA: TGTGCCAGCAGCAAGCGGCGAGCGGGAGGGTCCAAAGGCCGTTACACCGGGGAGCTGTTTTTT
CDR3: CASSKRRAGGSKGRYTGELFF

J: TRBJ2-2
D: -
length: 12
size: many
V: TRBV19
DNA: TGTGCCAGTACCGTCGGACTGCAAAAGCTGTTTTTT
CDR3: CASTVGLQKLFF

J: TRBJ2-7
D: TRBD1
length: 15
size: many
V: TRBV4-1
DNA: TGCGCCAGCAGCCAAGCGAGCAGGGGGTTCTACGAGCAGTACTTC
CDR3: CASSQASRGFYEQYF

J: TRBJ2-7
D: -
length: 13
size: -
V: TRBV28
DNA: TGTGCCAGCGGGCGGGACACGGCCTACGAGCAGTACTTC
CDR3: CASGRDTAYEQYF

J: TRBJ1-5
D: -
length: 13
size: few
V: TRBV14
DNA: TGTGCCAGCAGCCAGACCGACAAGGGGCCCCAGCATTTT
CDR3: CASSQTDKGPQHF

J: TRBJ2-5
D: TRBD1
length: 17
size: few
V: TRBV14
DNA: TGTGCCAGCAGCCAGGCACCCGGGACAGGGGATGTCGAGACCCAGTACTTC
CDR3: CASSQAPGTGDVETQYF

J: TRBJ2-4
D: TRBD2
length: 18
size: -
V: TRBV6-5
DNA: TGTGCCAGCAGCCCCAAACACCCGGGGGGTTCCGTCAAAAACATTCAGTACTTC
CDR3: CASSPKHPGGSVKNIQYF

J: TRBJ1-1
D: -
length: 12
size: once
V: TRBV4-1
DNA: TGCGCCAGCCGCCCGGAGGGACAAGAAGCTTTCTTT
CDR3: CASRPEGQEAFF

J: TRBJ2-3
D: -
length: 17
size: many
V: TRBV6-2/TRBV6-3
DNA: TGTGCCAGCAGAAAGTGGAGCGGGCCAGAGAGCACAGATACGCAGTATTTT
CDR3: CASRKWSGPESTDTQYF

J: TRBJ2-3
D: TRBD1
length: 15
size: many
V: TRBV6-5
DNA: TGTGCCAGCAGCACCGGACAGGGGAGGTCGGATACGCAGTATTTT
CDR3: CASSTGQGRSDTQYF

J: TRBJ1-4
D: -
length: 16
size: few
V: TRBV19
DNA: TGTGCCAGTAGTGTGACGAGACCTCCAACTAATGAAAAACTGTTTTTT
CDR3: CASSVTRPPTNEKLFF

J: TRBJ1-2
D: TRBD1
length: 15
size: few
V: TRBV9
DNA: TGTGCCAGCAGCTCTCGGACAGGGGACAACTATGGCTACACCTTC
CDR3: CASSSRTGDNYGYTF

J: TRBJ1-2
D: -
length: 13
size: -
V: TRBV7-9
DNA: TGTGCCAGCAGCTTAGAGGGATTCTATGGCTACACCTTC
CDR3: CASSLEGFYGYTF

J: TRBJ2-7
D: TRBD2
length: 17
size: few
V: TRBV20-1
DNA: TGCAGTGCTCCCAATAAAGCGAAGACTAGCGGGAGTTATGAGCAGTACTTC
CDR3: CSAPNKAKTSGSYEQYF

J: TRBJ1-5
D: -
length: 16
size: once
V: TRBV5-6
DNA: TGTGCGAGCAGCTTGGCCTCGGGGTATAGCAATCAGCCCCAGCATTTT
CDR3: CASSLASGYSNQPQHF

J: TRBJ2-7
D: -
length: 12
size: -
V: TRBV28
DNA: TGTGCCAGCAGGATGGGGTACTACGAGCAGTACTTC
CDR3: CASRMGYYEQYF

J: TRBJ2-6
D: -
length: 19
size: many
V: TRBV7-9
DNA: TGTGCCAGCAGCCTTACCATGTTTTCGGACACTTCTGGGGCCAACGTCCTGACTTTC
CDR3: CASSLTMFSDTSGANVLTF

J: TRBJ1-1
D: TRBD1
length: 14
size: -
V: TRBV2
DNA: TGTGCGAGCAGTGCCGGACAGGGAAGGACTGAAGCTCTCTTT
CDR3: CASSAGQGRTEALF

J: TRBJ2-7
D: -
length: 15
size: -
V: TRBV7-9
DNA: TGTGCCAGCATCGAGGGGACCCAGGTTGCACACGAGCAGTACTTC
CDR3: CASIEGTQVAHEQYF

J: TRBJ2-6
D: -
length: 20
size: -
V: TRBV5-3
DNA: TGTGCCGGCACCACAGAGAATTGGACGCGTTCGGGTATGAGAAGAGGCGTCCTGACTTTC
CDR3: CAGTTENWTRSGMRRGVLTF

J: TRBJ1-1
D: -
length: 12
size: -
V: TRBV6-2/TRBV6-3
DNA: TGTGCCCGCCGTTACCGGACCACTGCAGCTTTCTTT
CDR3: CARRYRTTAAFF

J: TRBJ2-2
D: TRBD2
length: 16
size: -
V: TRBV28
DNA: TGTGCCAGCAGTTTTGTACTAGCGGGAGGTTCCGGGGAGCTGTTTTTT
CDR3: CASSFVLAGGSGELFF

J: TRBJ2-7
D: -
length: 15
size: -
V: TRBV28
DNA: TGTGCCAGCAGTCGTGCGGGATACGCTGGGGACGAGCAGTACTTC
CDR3: CASSRAGYAGDEQYF

J: TRBJ2-1
D: -
length: 15
size: few
V: TRBV9
DNA: TGTGCCAGCAGCGAATTTCAGGAGATTTACAATGAGCAGTTCTTC
CDR3: CASSEFQEIYNEQFF

J: TRBJ2-6
D: TRBD2
length: 17
size: many
V: TRBV9
DNA: TGTGCCAGCAGCTCCCCCCGGGGGGACTCTGGGGCCAACGTCCTGACTTTC
CDR3: CASSSPRGDSGANVLTF

J: TRBJ2-1
D: -
length: 13
size: -
V: TRBV13
DNA: TGTGCCAGCAGCTCACGTGGGAACAATGAGCAGTTCTTC
CDR3: CASSSRGNNEQFF

J: TRBJ2-2
D: -
length: 16
size: -
V: TRBV6-5
DNA: TGTGCCAGCAGTACCTCAGACAGGTCGAACACCGGGGAGCTGTTTTTT
CDR3: CASSTSDRSNTGELFF

J: TRBJ2-3
D: TRBD2
length: 17
size: many
V: TRBV20-1
DNA: TGCAGTGCTAGAGATCCCGGGACTAGCGGGGGCGCAGATACGCAGTATTTT
CDR3: CSARDPGTSGGADTQYF

J: TRBJ1-6
D: -
length: 14
size: many
V: TRBV6-5
DNA: TGTGCCAGCAGTTACTCGGGGGGCTCTTCACCCCTCCACTTT
CDR3: CASSYSGGSSPLHF

J: TRBJ2-1
D: TRBD1
length: 16
size: -
V: TRBV4-1
DNA: TGCGCCAGCAGCCTCTCCGGGACAGGGGGCAACAATGAGCAGTTCTTC
CDR3: CASSLSGTGGNNEQFF

J: TRBJ2-3
D: -
length: 13
size: many
V: TRBV2
DNA: TGTGCCAGCAGTGATGGTAACACAGATACGCAGTATTTT
CDR3: CASSDGNTDTQYF

J: TRBJ2-7
D: -
length: 13
size: -
V: TRBV29-1
DNA: TGCAGCGTCAGGTTTGGTCCGACCTCCGCGCAGTACTTC
CDR3: CSVRFGPTSAQYF

J: TRBJ1-2
D: -
length: 14
size: many
V: TRBV29-1
DNA: TGCAGCGTTGAGAAGGGGGAGTTTGACTATGGCTACACCTTC
CDR3: CSVEKGEFDYGYTF

J: TRBJ1-6
D: -
length: 13
size: few
V: TRBV29-1
DNA: TGCAGCGTTGGAACAGGAACCGGCTCACCCCTCCACTTT
CDR3: CSVGTGTGSPLHF

J: TRBJ2-3
D: TRBD2
length: 14
size: many
V: TRBV6-5
DNA: TGTGCCAGCAGTTACGGTGCGGGGGAAGATACGCAGTATTTT
CDR3: CASSYGAGEDTQYF

J: TRBJ2-5
D: -
length: 16
size: -
V: TRBV6-5
DNA: TGTGCCAGCAGTTACAGTGGAGTTGGGGGGCACGAGGCCCAGTACTTC
CDR3: CASSYSGVGGHEAQYF

J: TRBJ2-1
D: -
length: 11
size: many
V: TRBV29-1
DNA: TGCAGCGTCGACGAGTATGCTGAGCAGTTCTTC
CDR3: CSVDEYAEQFF

J: TRBJ2-1
D: TRBD2
length: 17
size: few
V: TRBV11-3
DNA: TGTGCCAGCAGCTTAGCTCCGGGACTAGCGGGAGACAATGAGCAGTTCTTC
CDR3: CASSLAPGLAGDNEQFF

J: TRBJ1-2
D: -
length: 13
size: many
V: TRBV6-2/TRBV6-3
DNA: TGTGCCAGCAGATTCGACAGACGCTATGGCTACACCTTC
CDR3: CASRFDRRYGYTF